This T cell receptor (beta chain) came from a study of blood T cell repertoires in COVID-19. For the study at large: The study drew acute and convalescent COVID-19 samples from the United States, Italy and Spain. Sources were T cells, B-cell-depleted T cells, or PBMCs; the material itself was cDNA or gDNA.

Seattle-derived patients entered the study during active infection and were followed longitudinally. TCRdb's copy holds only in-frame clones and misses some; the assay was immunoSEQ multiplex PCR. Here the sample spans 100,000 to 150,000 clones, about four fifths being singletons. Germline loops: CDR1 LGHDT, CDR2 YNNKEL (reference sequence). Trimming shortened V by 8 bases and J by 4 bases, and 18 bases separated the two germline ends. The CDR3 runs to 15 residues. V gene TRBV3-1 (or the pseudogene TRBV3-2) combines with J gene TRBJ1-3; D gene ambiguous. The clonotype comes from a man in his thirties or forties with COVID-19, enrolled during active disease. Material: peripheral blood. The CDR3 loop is CASGNEVQGGNTIYF. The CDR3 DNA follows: TGTGCCAGCGGCAACGAGGTCCAAGGAGGAAACACCATATATTTT.